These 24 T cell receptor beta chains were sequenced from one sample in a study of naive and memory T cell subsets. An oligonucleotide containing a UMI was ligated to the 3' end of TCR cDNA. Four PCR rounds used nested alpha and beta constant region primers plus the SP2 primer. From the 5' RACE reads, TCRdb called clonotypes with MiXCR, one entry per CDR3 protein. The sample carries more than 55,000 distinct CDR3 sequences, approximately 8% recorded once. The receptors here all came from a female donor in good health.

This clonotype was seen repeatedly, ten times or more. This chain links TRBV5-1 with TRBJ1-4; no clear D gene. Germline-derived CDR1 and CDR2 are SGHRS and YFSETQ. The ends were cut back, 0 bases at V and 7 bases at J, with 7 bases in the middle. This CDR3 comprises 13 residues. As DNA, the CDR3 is TGCGCCAGCAGCTTGGATTGGGCTGAAAAACTGTTTTTT. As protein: CASSLDWAEKLFF.

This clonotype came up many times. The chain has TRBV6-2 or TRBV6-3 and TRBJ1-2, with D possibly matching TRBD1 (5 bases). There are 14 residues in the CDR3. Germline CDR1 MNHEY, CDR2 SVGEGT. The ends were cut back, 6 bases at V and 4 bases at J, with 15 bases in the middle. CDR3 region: CASRPPGRSYGYTF. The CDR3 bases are TGTGCCAGCAGACCGCCAGGGCGGTCCTATGGCTACACCTTC.

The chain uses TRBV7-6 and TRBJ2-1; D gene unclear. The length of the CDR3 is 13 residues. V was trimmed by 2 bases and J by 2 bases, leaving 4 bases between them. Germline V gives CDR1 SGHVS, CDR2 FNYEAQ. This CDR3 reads CASSLYPYNEQFF. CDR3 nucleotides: TGTGCCAGCAGCTTATACCCCTACAATGAGCAGTTCTTC.

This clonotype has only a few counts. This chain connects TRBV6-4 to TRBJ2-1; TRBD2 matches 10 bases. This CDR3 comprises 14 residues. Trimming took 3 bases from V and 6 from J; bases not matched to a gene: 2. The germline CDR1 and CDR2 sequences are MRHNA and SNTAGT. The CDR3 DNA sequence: TGTGCCAGCAGTGAAAGCGGGGGGGCCAATGAGCAGTTCTTC. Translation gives CASSESGGANEQFF.

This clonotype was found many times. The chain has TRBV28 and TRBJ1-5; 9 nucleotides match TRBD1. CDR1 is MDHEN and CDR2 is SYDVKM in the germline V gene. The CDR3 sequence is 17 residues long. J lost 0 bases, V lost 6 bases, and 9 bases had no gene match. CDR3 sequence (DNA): TGTGCCAGCAGACCGGACAGGGGTCTTTATAGCAATCAGCCCCAGCATTTT. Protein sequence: CASRPDRGLYSNQPQHF.

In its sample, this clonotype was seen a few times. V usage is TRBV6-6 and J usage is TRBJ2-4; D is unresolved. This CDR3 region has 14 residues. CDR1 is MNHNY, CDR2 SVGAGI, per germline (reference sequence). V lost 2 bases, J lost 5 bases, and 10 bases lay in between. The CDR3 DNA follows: TGTGCCAGCAGTTACGGAACCCGGCAAAACATTCAGTACTTC. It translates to CASSYGTRQNIQYF.

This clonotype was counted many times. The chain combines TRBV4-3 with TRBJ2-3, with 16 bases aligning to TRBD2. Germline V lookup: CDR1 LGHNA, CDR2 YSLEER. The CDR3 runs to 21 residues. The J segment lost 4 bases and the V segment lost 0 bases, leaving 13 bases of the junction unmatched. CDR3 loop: CASSQDPPGLAGGLAPDTQYF. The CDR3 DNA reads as TGCGCCAGCAGCCAAGATCCCCCGGGACTAGCGGGGGGGCTGGCGCCAGATACGCAGTATTTT.

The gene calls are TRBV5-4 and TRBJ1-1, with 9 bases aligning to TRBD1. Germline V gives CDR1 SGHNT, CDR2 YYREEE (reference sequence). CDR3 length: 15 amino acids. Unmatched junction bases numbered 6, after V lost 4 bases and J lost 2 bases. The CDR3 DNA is TGTGCCAGCAGCCTACCGACAGGGGGAAACACTGAAGCTTTCTTT. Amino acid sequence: CASSLPTGGNTEAFF.

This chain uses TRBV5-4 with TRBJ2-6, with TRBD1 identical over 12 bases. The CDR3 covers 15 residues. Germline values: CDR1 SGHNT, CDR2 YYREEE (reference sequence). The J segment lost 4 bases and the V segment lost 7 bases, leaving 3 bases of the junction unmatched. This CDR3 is CASRDRGQGANVLTF. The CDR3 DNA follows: TGTGCCAGCCGGGACAGGGGGCAAGGGGCCAACGTCCTGACTTTC.

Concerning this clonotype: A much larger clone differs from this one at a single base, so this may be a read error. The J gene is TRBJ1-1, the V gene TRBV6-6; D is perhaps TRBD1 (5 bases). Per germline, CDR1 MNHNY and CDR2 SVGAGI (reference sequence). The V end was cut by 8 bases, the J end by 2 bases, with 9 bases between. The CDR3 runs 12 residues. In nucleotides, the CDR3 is TGTGCCAGCGGACGGGGCAACACTGAAGCTTTCTTT. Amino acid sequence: CASGRGNTEAFF.

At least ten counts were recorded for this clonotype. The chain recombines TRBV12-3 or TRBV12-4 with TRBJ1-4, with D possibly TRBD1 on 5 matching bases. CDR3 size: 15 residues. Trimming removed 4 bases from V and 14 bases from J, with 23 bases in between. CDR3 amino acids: CASSSGRGPAGWLFF. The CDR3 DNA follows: TGTGCCAGCAGTTCTGGACGGGGACCTGCGGGGTGGCTGTTTTTT.

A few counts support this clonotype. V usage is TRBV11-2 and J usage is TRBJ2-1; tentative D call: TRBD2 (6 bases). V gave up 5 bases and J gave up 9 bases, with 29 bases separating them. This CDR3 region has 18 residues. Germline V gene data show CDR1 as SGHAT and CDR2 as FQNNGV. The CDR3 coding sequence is TGTGCCAGCAGCCCATCGGTGGGGAGGCTGCATAGTCGGGGTGAGCAGTTCTTC. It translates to CASSPSVGRLHSRGEQFF.

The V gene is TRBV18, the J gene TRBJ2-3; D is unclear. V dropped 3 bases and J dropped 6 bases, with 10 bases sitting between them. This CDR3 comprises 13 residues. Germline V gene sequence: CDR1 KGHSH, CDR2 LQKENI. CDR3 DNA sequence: TGTGCCAGCTCACCGGGCCTCACTGATACGCAGTATTTT. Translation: CASSPGLTDTQYF. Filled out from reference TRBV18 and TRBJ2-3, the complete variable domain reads NAGVMQNPRHLVRRRGQEARLRCSPMKGHSHVYWYRQLPEEGLKFMVYLQKENIIDESGMPKERFSAEFPKEGPSILRIQQVVRGDSAAYFCASSPGLTDTQYFGPGTRLTVL.

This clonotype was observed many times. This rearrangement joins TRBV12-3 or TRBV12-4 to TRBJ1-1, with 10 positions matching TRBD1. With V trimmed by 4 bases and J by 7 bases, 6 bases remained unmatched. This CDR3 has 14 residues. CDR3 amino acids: CASSYGTGAFEAFF. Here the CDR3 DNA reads TGTGCCAGCAGTTACGGGACAGGGGCCTTTGAAGCTTTCTTT.

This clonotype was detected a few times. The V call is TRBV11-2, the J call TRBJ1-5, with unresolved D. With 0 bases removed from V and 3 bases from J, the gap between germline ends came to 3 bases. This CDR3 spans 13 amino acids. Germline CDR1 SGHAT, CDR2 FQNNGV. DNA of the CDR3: TGTGCCAGCAGCTTAGATTTCAATCAGCCCCAGCATTTT. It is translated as CASSLDFNQPQHF. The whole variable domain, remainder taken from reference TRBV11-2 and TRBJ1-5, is EAGVAQSPRYKIIEKRQSVAFWCNPISGHATLYWYQQILGQGPKLLIQFQNNGVVDDSQLPKDRFSAERLKGVDSTLKIQPAKLEDSAVYLCASSLDFNQPQHFGDGTRLSIL.

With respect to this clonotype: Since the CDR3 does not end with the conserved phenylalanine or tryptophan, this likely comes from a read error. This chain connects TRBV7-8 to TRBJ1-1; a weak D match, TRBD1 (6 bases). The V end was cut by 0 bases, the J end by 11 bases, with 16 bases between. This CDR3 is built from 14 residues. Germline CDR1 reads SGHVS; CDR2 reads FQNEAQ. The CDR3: CASSLARTGWRAFL. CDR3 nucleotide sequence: TGTGCCAGCAGCTTAGCCCGAACAGGGTGGCGGGCTTTCCTT.

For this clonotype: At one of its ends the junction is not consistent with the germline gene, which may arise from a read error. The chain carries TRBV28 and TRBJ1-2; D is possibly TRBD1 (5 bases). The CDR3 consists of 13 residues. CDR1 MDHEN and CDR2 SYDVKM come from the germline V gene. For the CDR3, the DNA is TGTGCCAGCAATAGGCAGGGATACTATGGCGACACCTTC. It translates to CASNRQGYYGDTF.

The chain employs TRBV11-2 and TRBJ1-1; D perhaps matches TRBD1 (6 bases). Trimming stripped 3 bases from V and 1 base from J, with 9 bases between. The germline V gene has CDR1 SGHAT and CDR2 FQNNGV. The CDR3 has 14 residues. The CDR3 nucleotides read TGTGCCAGCAGCTTGGGACACACGAACACTGAAGCTTTCTTT. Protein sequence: CASSLGHTNTEAFF.

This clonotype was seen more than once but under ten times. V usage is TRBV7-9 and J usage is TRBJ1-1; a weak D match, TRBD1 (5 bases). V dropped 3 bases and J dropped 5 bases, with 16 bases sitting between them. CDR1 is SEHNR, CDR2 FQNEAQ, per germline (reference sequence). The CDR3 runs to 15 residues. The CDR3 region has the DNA TGTGCCAGCAGCTTTTTGACAGAGCAGAGAACTGAAGCTTTCTTT. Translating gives CASSFLTEQRTEAFF.

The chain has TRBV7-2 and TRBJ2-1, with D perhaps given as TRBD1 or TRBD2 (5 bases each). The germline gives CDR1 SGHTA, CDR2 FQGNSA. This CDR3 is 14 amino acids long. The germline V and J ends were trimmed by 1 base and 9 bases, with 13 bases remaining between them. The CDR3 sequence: CASSLDGGYGEQFF. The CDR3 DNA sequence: TGTGCCAGCAGCTTAGATGGGGGATATGGTGAGCAGTTCTTC.

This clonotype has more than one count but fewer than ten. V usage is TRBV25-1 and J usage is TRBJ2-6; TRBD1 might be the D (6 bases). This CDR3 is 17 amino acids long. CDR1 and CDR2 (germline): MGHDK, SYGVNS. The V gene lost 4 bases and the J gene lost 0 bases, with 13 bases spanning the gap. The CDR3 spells CASSVVGASSGANVLTF. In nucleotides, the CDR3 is TGTGCCAGCAGTGTGGTGGGGGCCTCCTCTGGGGCCAACGTCCTGACTTTC.

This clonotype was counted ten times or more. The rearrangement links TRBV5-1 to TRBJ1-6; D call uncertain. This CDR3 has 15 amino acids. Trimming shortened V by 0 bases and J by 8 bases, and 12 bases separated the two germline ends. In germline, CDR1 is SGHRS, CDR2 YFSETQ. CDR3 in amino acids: CASSLEGNLDSPLHF. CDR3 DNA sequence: TGCGCCAGCAGCTTGGAAGGGAACTTGGATTCACCCCTCCACTTT.

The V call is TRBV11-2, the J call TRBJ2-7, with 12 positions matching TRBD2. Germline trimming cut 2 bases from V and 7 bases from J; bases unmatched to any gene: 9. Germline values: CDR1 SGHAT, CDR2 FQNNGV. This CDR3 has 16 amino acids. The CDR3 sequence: CASSLTSSGGAREQYF. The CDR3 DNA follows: TGTGCCAGCAGCTTAACCTCTAGCGGGGGGGCGCGTGAGCAGTACTTC.

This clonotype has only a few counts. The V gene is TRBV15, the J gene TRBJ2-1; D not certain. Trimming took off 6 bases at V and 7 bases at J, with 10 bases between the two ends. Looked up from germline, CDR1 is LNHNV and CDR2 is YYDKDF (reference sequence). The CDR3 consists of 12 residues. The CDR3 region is CATSSYDNEQFF. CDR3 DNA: TGTGCCACCAGTTCATACGATAATGAGCAGTTCTTC. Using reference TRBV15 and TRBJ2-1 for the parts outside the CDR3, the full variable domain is DAMVIQNPRYQVTQFGKPVTLSCSQTLNHNVMYWYQQKSSQAPKLLFHYYDKDFNNEADTPDNFQSRRPNTSFCFLDIRSPGLGDTAMYLCATSSYDNEQFFGPGTRLTVL.